The T cell receptor beta chain described here comes from a study of beta chain features in type 1 diabetes. Study context: Age, gender and cell yields were similar between patients and healthy donors.

The entirety of the isolated RNA underwent reverse transcription, so expressed TCRB transcripts were sequenced. Mean read depth for naive, central memory and regulatory T cell samples was roughly 4 million reads. Using immunoSEQ multiplex PCR, the repertoire was profiled, and TCRdb retains in-frame clones only, with some absent. The sample has 350,000 to 400,000 clones, approximately 15% seen once. Purities over 95% were achieved in all sorted populations. Regarding the study as a whole: Compared with healthy donors, patients appeared to share more similar naive, central memory and regulatory TCRB repertoires.

This clone was observed a handful of times. Its specificity is unknown. CDR1 is GTSNPN and CDR2 is SVGIG in the germline V gene (reference sequence). Trimming removed 2 bases at V and 0 bases at J, with 11 bases between. The CDR3 is 15 amino acids. This receptor was obtained from a woman in her late teens or twenties in good health. Sequenced sample: naive CD4+ T cells from blood. This chain joins TRBV30 and TRBJ1-5; D remains unclear. CDR3 region: CAWSWNQDSNQPQHF. The CDR3 nucleotides are TGTGCCTGGAGTTGGAACCAGGATAGCAATCAGCCCCAGCATTTT.